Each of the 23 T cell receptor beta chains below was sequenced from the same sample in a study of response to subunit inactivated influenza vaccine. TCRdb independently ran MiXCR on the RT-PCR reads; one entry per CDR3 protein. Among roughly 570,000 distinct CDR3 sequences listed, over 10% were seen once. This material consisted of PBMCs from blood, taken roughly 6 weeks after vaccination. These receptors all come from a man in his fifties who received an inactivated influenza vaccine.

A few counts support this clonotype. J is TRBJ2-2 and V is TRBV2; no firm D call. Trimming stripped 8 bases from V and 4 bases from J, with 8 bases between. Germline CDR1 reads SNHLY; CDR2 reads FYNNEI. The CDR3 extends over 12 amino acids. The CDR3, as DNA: TGTGCCAGCGTGGGCGCCACCGGGGAGCTGTTTTTT. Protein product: CASVGATGELFF.

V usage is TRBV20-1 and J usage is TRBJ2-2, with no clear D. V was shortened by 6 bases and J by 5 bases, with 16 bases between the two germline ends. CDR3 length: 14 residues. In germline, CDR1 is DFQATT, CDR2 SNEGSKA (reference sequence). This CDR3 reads CSAKPILRTGELFF. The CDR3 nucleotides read TGCAGTGCCAAGCCCATTCTGCGGACCGGGGAGCTGTTTTTT.

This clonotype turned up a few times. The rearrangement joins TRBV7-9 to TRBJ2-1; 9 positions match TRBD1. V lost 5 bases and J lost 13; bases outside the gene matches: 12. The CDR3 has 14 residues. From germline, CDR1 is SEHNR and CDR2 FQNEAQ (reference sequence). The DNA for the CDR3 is TGTGCCAGCAGCACGCCGGACAGGGGACCCGGACAGTTCTTC. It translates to CASSTPDRGPGQFF.

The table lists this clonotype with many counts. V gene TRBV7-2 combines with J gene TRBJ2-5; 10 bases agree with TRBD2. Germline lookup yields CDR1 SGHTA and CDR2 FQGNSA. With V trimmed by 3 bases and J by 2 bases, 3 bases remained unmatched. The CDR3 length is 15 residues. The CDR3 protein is CASSLGLASQETQYF. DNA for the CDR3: TGTGCCAGCAGCTTGGGACTAGCGAGTCAAGAGACCCAGTACTTC.

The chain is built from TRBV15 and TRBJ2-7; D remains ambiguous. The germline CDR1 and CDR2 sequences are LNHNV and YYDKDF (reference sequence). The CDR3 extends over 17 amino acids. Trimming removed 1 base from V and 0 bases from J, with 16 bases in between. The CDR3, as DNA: TGTGCCACCAGCAGAGGCCTTGGGCAGACCAGCTCCTACGAGCAGTACTTC. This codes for CATSRGLGQTSSYEQYF.

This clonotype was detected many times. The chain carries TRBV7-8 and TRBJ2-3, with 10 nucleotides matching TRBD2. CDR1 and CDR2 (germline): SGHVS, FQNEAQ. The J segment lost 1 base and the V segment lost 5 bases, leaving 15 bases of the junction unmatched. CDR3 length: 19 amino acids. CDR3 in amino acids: CASSPLLAGGGLGTDTQYF. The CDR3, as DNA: TGTGCCAGCAGCCCTCTCTTAGCGGGAGGAGGCCTCGGCACAGATACGCAGTATTTT.

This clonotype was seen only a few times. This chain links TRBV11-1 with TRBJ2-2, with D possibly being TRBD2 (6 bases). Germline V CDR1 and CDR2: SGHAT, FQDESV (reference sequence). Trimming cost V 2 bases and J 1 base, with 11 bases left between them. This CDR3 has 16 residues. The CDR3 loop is CASSLLWEENTGELFF. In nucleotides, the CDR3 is TGTGCCAGCAGCTTACTTTGGGAGGAGAACACCGGGGAGCTGTTTTTT.

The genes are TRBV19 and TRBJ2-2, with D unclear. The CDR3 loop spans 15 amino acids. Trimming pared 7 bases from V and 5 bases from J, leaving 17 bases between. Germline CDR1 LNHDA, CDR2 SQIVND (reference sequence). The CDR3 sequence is CASNINGVGTGELFF. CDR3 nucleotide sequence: TGTGCCAGTAACATAAATGGGGTCGGGACCGGGGAGCTGTTTTTT.

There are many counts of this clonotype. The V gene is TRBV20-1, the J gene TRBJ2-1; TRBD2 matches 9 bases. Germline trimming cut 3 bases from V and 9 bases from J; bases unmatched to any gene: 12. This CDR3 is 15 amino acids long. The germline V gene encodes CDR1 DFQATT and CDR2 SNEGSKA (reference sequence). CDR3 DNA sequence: TGCAGTGCTAGTTCCGCGGCTAGCGGGGCTCTTGAGCAGTTCTTC. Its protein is CSASSAASGALEQFF.

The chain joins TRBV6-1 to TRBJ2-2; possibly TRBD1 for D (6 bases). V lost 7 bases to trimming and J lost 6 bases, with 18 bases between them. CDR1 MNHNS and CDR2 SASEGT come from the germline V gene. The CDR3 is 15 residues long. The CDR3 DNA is TGTGCCAGCATAAGAGGGGGTAATGGGGCCGGGGAGCTGTTTTTT. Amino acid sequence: CASIRGGNGAGELFF.

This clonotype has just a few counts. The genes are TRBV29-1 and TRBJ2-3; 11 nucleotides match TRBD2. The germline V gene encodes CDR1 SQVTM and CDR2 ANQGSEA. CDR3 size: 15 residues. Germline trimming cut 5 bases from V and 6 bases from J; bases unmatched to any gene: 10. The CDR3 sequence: CSVNTLAGAYDTQYF. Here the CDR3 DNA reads TGCAGCGTTAATACACTAGCGGGAGCGTACGATACGCAGTATTTT.

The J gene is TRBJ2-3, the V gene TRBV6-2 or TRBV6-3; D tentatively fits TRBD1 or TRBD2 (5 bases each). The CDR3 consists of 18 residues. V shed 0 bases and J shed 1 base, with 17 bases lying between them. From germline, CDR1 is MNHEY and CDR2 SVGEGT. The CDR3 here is CASSYSPGARSGTDTQYF. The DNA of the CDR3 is TGTGCCAGCAGTTACTCACCCGGGGCTCGGAGCGGCACAGATACGCAGTATTTT.

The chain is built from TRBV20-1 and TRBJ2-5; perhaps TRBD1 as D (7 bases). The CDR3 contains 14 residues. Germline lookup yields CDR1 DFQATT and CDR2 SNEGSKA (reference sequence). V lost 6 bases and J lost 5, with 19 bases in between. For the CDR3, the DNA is TGCAGTGCCGGTGGACAGGAGGGTTTTGAGACCCAGTACTTC. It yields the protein CSAGGQEGFETQYF.

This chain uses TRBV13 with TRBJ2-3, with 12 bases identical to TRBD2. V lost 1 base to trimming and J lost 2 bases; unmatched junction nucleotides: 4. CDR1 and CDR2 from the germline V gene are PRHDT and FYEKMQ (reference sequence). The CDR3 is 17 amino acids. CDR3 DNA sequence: TGTGCCAGCAGCTTAGCCCGACTAGCGGGGGACACAGATACGCAGTATTTT. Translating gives CASSLARLAGDTDTQYF.

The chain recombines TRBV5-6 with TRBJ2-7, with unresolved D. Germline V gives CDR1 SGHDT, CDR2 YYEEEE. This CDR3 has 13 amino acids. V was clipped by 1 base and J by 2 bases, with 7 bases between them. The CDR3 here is CASSLPDTYEQYF. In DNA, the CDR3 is TGTGCCAGCAGCTTGCCGGATACCTACGAGCAGTACTTC.

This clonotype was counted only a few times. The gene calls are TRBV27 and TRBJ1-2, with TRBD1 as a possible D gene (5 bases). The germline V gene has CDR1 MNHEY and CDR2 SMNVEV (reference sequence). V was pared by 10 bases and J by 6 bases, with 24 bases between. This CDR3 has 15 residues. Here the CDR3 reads CANPWEAMGGDGYTF. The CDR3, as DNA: TGTGCCAACCCGTGGGAGGCGATGGGGGGAGATGGCTACACCTTC.

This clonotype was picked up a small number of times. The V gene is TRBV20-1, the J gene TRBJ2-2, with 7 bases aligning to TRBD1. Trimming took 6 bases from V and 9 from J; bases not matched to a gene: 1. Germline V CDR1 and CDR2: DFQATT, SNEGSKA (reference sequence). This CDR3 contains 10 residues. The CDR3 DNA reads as TGCAGTGCCAGGGGGAGGGAGCTGTTTTTT. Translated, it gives CSARGRELFF.

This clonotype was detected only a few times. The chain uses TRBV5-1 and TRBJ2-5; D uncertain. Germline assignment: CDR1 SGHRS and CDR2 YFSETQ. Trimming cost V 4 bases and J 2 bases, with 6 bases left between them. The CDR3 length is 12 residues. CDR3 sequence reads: CASSKTQETQYF. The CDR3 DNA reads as TGCGCCAGCAGCAAAACTCAAGAGACCCAGTACTTC.

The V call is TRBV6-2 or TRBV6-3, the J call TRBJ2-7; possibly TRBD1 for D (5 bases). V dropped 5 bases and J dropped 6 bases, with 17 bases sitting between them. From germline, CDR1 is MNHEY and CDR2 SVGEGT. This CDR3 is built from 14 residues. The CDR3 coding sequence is TGTGCCAGCAGTACAGGAATATCTCCTGTCGAGCAGTACTTC. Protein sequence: CASSTGISPVEQYF.

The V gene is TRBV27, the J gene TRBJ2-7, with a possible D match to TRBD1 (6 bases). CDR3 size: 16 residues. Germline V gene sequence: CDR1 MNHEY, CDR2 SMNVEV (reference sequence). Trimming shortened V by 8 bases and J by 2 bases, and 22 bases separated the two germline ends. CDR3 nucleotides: TGTGCCAGCTATGAATTCCAGGGGCAATTGGCCTACGAGCAGTACTTC. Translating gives CASYEFQGQLAYEQYF.

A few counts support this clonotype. CDR3 residues: CASSQDLRGAYNEQFF. CDR3 DNA: TGTGCCAGCAGCCAAGATTTGAGGGGCGCTTACAATGAGCAGTTCTTC. J is TRBJ2-1 and V is TRBV3-1; D assignment may be TRBD1 or TRBD2 (5 bases each). This CDR3 region has 16 residues. In germline, CDR1 is LGHDT, CDR2 YNNKEL (reference sequence). Trimming cost V 0 bases and J 4 bases, with 13 bases left between them.

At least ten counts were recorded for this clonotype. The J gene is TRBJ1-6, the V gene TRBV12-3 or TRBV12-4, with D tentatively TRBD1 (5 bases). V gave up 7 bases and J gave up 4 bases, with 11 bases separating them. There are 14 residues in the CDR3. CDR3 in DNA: TGTGCCAGCACCCTGGGGCAGTATAATTCACCCCTCCACTTT. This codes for CASTLGQYNSPLHF.

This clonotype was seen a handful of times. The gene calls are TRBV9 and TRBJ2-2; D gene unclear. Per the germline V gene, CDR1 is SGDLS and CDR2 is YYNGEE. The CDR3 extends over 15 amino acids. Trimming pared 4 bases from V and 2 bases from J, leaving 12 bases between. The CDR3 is CASSLRSANTGELFF. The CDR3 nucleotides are TGTGCCAGCAGCCTGAGGTCTGCCAACACCGGGGAGCTGTTTTTT.